Below are 16 T cell receptor beta chains sequenced from a single sample in a study of radiation and T cells in renal cell carcinoma. Measured with immunoSEQ multiplex PCR; TCRdb has only the in-frame clones, and not every one. The sample contains roughly 130,000 clones, more than 70% of which appear only once. The time point was: blood 2 weeks post-SBRT. Regarding treatment: 15 Gy SBRT to primary tumor, nephrectomy 4 weeks later. The sequencing here drew on blood, taken from a patient whose treatment included radiotherapy and nephrectomy. All receptors derive from a woman in her 70s with renal cell carcinoma.

The chain has TRBV25-1 and TRBJ1-2, with D unclear. The CDR3 consists of 12 residues. Germline V gives CDR1 MGHDK, CDR2 SYGVNS. V lost 4 bases and J lost 5, with 8 bases in between. CDR3 amino acids: CASSVARYGYTF. Written as DNA, the CDR3 is TGTGCCAGCAGTGTCGCGAGATATGGCTACACCTTC.

This chain connects TRBV6-6 to TRBJ1-5, with 10 bases aligning to TRBD1. Germline trimming cut 6 bases from V and 3 bases from J; bases unmatched to any gene: 8. Germline V gives CDR1 MNHNY, CDR2 SVGAGI (reference sequence). This CDR3 has 16 residues. The CDR3 sequence: CASRDAGTGDNQPQHF. DNA of the CDR3: TGTGCCAGCAGGGACGCCGGGACAGGGGACAATCAGCCCCAGCATTTT.

V usage is TRBV4-3 and J usage is TRBJ1-6; D remains unclear. The germline V gene has CDR1 LGHNA and CDR2 YSLEER. Trimming removed 4 bases from V and 7 bases from J, with 14 bases in between. This CDR3 has 15 residues. The CDR3: CASSPTDGSNSPLHF. In DNA form, the CDR3 reads TGCGCCAGCAGCCCGACTGACGGTAGCAATTCACCCCTCCACTTT.

The chain joins TRBV18 to TRBJ2-6, with D possibly TRBD1 on 6 matching bases. The CDR3 is 17 residues long. Germline V lookup: CDR1 KGHSH, CDR2 LQKENI. V dropped 3 bases and J dropped 0 bases, with 12 bases sitting between them. The CDR3 bases are TGTGCCAGCTCACCCTTCTTGGACAGCTCTGGGGCCAACGTCCTGACTTTC. As protein: CASSPFLDSSGANVLTF.

This chain joins TRBV19 and TRBJ1-2, with D unresolved. Trimming pared 6 bases from V and 5 bases from J, leaving 16 bases between. Per germline, CDR1 LNHDA and CDR2 SQIVND (reference sequence). This CDR3 comprises 14 residues. CDR3 sequence reads: CASSPSRVGYGYTF. The CDR3 nucleotides read TGTGCCAGTAGCCCAAGCCGGGTTGGGTATGGCTACACCTTC.

The V call is TRBV28, the J call TRBJ1-2; 7 bases match TRBD1. The germline V gene has CDR1 MDHEN and CDR2 SYDVKM. V trimming: 9 bases; J trimming: 4 bases; junction bases outside the gene matches: 11. The CDR3 sequence is 14 residues long. CDR3 in DNA: TGTGCCAGTTACCTTGGGACAGATGGCTATGGCTACACCTTC. Protein product: CASYLGTDGYGYTF.

This sequence joins TRBV25-1 and TRBJ2-3; D is possibly TRBD1 (6 bases). The V and J ends lost 8 bases and 5 bases respectively, with 14 bases between them. This CDR3 region has 13 residues. Germline V CDR1 and CDR2: MGHDK, SYGVNS. The CDR3 sequence is CASGTLVRDTQYF. The CDR3 DNA reads as TGTGCCAGCGGGACACTCGTCAGAGATACGCAGTATTTT.

This chain joins TRBV9 and TRBJ1-2; a weak D match, TRBD1 (6 bases). The CDR3 has 14 residues. Trimming took off 6 bases at V and 8 bases at J, with 20 bases between the two ends. Germline lookup yields CDR1 SGDLS and CDR2 YYNGEE. This CDR3 is CASTSASLGGGYTF. In DNA form, the CDR3 reads TGTGCCAGCACATCGGCGAGCCTAGGGGGAGGCTACACCTTC.

This sequence joins TRBV28 and TRBJ2-2, with 7 bases lining up with TRBD1. This CDR3 has 16 residues. CDR1 is MDHEN and CDR2 is SYDVKM in the germline V gene. After removal of 4 bases from V and 5 bases from J, the junction contained 10 bases not matched to a gene. The CDR3 sequence: CASSSHRGFRTGELFF. CDR3 bases: TGTGCCAGCAGTTCCCACAGGGGTTTTAGGACCGGGGAGCTGTTTTTT.

This chain joins TRBV4-1 and TRBJ2-7; 7 nucleotides align to TRBD2. CDR3 length equals 17 residues. The V gene end was trimmed by 1 base and the J gene end by 2 bases; junction bases not matched to a gene: 11. Germline assignment: CDR1 MGHRA and CDR2 YSYEKL. The CDR3 region is CASSQARSGGKAYEQYF. The CDR3 nucleotides read TGCGCCAGCAGCCAAGCCCGCTCGGGGGGTAAAGCCTACGAGCAGTACTTC.

This clone was counted a single time. The gene calls are TRBV6-6 and TRBJ1-1; D remains ambiguous. This CDR3 is built from 12 residues. Germline CDR1 and CDR2: MNHNY and SVGAGI (reference sequence). V lost 6 bases to trimming and J lost 6 bases, with 11 bases between them. CDR3 in amino acids: CASRRSNSEAFF. Here the CDR3 DNA reads TGTGCCAGCAGGAGATCAAACTCTGAAGCTTTCTTT.

The chain links TRBV9 to TRBJ1-1; D ambiguous. Trimming shortened V by 0 bases and J by 4 bases, and 19 bases separated the two germline ends. Germline V gene sequence: CDR1 SGDLS, CDR2 YYNGEE. This CDR3 is 17 amino acids long. The DNA for the CDR3 is TGTGCCAGCAGCGTAGACAGTCCGTTTTACGGCAGCACTGAAGCTTTCTTT. It encodes CASSVDSPFYGSTEAFF.

V is TRBV4-3 and J is TRBJ1-2; D perhaps matches TRBD1 (5 bases). This CDR3 comprises 12 residues. Germline V CDR1 and CDR2: LGHNA, YSLEER. V lost 3 bases, J lost 7 bases, and 9 bases lay in between. The CDR3 sequence is CASSQWDVGYTF. Written as DNA, the CDR3 is TGCGCCAGCAGCCAGTGGGACGTTGGCTACACCTTC.

The rearrangement links TRBV5-6 to TRBJ2-7; D ambiguous. The CDR3 consists of 13 residues. Per the germline V gene, CDR1 is SGHDT and CDR2 is YYEEEE. Trimming shortened V by 2 bases and J by 6 bases, and 12 bases separated the two germline ends. The CDR3 sequence is CASSFLVDGEQYF. The CDR3 region has the DNA TGTGCCAGCAGCTTTTTAGTAGACGGCGAGCAGTACTTC. Complete variable domain (other parts from reference TRBV5-6 and TRBJ2-7): DAGVTQSPTHLIKTRGQQVTLRCSPKSGHDTVSWYQQALGQGPQFIFQYYEEEERQRGNFPDRFSGHQFPNYSSELNVNALLLGDSALYLCASSFLVDGEQYFGPGTRLTVT.

The chain joins TRBV19 to TRBJ1-1; TRBD1 is a possible D gene (6 bases). The germline V and J ends were trimmed by 3 bases and 0 bases, with 11 bases remaining between them. The CDR3 runs 15 residues. Germline CDR1 reads LNHDA; CDR2 reads SQIVND (reference sequence). The CDR3 spells CASSISGTLNTEAFF. CDR3 nucleotide sequence: TGTGCCAGTAGTATCTCCGGGACATTGAACACTGAAGCTTTCTTT.

The sample holds a few counts of this clone. V is TRBV30 and J is TRBJ1-2, with D tentatively TRBD1 (6 bases). The ends were cut back, 3 bases at V and 6 bases at J, with 14 bases in the middle. CDR3 length: 13 residues. The V gene's germline CDR1 is GTSNPN and CDR2 SVGIG (reference sequence). CDR3 residues: CAWSFTGADGYTF. The CDR3 coding sequence is TGTGCCTGGAGCTTTACGGGGGCGGATGGCTACACCTTC.